The TCR beta chain under discussion was sequenced for a study of vaccination and CD4 T cells after COVID-19. Background on the study: Samples after vaccination came a median around 70 days past dose two, ranging 14 to 241.

Treatment here: roughly 11-day PBMC culture with coronavirus spike peptide pools or control peptides (ViraFEST assay). Oncomine TCR Beta short-read sequencing was applied to DNA from cultured CD4+ T cells. TCRdb processed the PCR reads anew with MiXCR; each CDR3 protein has one entry. The repertoire holds 13,000 or so distinct CDR3 sequences, with 35% to 50% as singletons. The sample holds a few counts of this clonotype. Its antigen is as yet unknown. This CDR3 has 13 residues. Germline CDR1 reads SQVTM; CDR2 reads ANQGSEA. After removal of 4 bases from V and 8 bases from J, the junction contained 8 bases not matched to a gene.

Sequencing input: CD4+ T cells from blood, cultured in vitro. This chain links TRBV29-1 with TRBJ1-2; 9 bases map to TRBD1. The receptor was derived from a human donor who had recovered from COVID-19. The CDR3: CSVGTTGGGGYTF. The CDR3 nucleotides are TGCAGCGTTGGGACCACAGGGGGCGGGGGCTACACCTTC. The full variable domain, with the rest looked up from reference TRBV29-1 and TRBJ1-2, is SAVISQKPSRDICQRGTSLTIQCQVDSQVTMMFWYRQQPGQSLTLIATANQGSEATYESGFVIDKFPISRPNLTFSTLTVSNMSPEDSSIYLCSVGTTGGGGYTFGSGTRLTVV.